This T cell receptor (beta chain) emerged from a study of blood T cell repertoires in COVID-19. Overall study: Researchers got acute and convalescent COVID-19 samples from the United States, Italy and Spain. Nucleic acid was either cDNA or gDNA, and it came from T cells, B-cell-depleted T cells, or PBMCs.

CDR3 length: 14 residues. Trimming shortened V by 7 bases and J by 4 bases, and 18 bases separated the two germline ends. Germline V gives CDR1 GTSNPN, CDR2 SVGIG (reference sequence). In the source study's methods: By means of reference gene primer amplification, nucleated cell counts were estimated. Sequencing was performed with immunoSEQ multiplex PCR; in TCRdb, only in-frame clones are kept and a portion is missing. V, J and clone size reflect that table, while D and trimming were determined from the DNA. Here the sample spans about 130,000 clones, about 87% being singletons. The chain combines TRBV30 with TRBJ2-3, with D possibly TRBD2 on 6 matching bases. The sequence derives from a woman aged 55-69 years with acute or convalescent COVID-19. Sequenced input: peripheral blood. DNA for the CDR3: TGTGCCTCACACATGACTAGTTCTGCAGATACGCAGTATTTT. Protein: CASHMTSSADTQYF. Using reference TRBV30 and TRBJ2-3 for the parts outside the CDR3, the full variable domain is SQTIHQWPATLVQPVGSPLSLECTVEGTSNPNLYWYRQAAGRGLQLLFYSVGIGQISSEVPQNLSASRPQDRQFILSSKKLLLSDSGFYLCASHMTSSADTQYFGPGTRLTVL.